In its sample, the clone carrying this T cell receptor beta chain was seen a few times. The antigen remains undetermined. TCRdb re-called the RT-PCR reads through MiXCR, storing one row per CDR3 protein. The repertoire consists of 800,000 or so distinct CDR3 sequences, with around 21% occurring once and the leading ten covering roughly a tenth. The data derive from a study of response to subunit inactivated influenza vaccine. Overall study findings and caveats: Seasonal influenza vaccination, on each occasion, was suggested by the authors to recruit few new T cells.

CDR1 and CDR2 (germline): MRHNA, SNTAGT. This CDR3 has 14 residues. V shed 5 bases and J shed 3 bases, with 10 bases lying between them. This TCR came from a man in his fifties who received an inactivated influenza vaccine. V gene TRBV6-4 combines with J gene TRBJ2-2; D ambiguous. The specimen comprised PBMCs from blood, sampled roughly 5 days after vaccination. Here the CDR3 DNA reads TGTGCCAGCAGTTTTTGGCTGGACACCGGGGAGCTGTTTTTT. Amino acid sequence: CASSFWLDTGELFF.